Here is one TCR beta chain with its context. Its antigen is currently unknown. The germline CDR1 and CDR2 sequences are SNHLY and FYNNEI. V lost 6 bases and J 5 bases, leaving 16 bases between the germline ends. CDR3 length equals 14 residues. This entry comes from a study of neoadjuvant nivolumab and ipilimumab in lung cancer. Some clones are missing from TCRdb's copy, which holds only in-frame ones; the method was immunoSEQ multiplex PCR. The table includes 26,000 or so clones, 65% to 85% detected once. Broader study findings: Only a small number of samples underwent TCR sequencing. Compared with tumor-adjacent uninvolved lung, resected tumors showed greater richness and clonality. From pretherapy to surgery, tumor richness and clonality rose with dual therapy. Higher pretherapy blood TCR richness went with higher resected-tumor richness.

The TCR originated in an adult with non-small cell lung cancer. The sample consisted of peripheral blood, taken before neoadjuvant nivolumab, alone or with ipilimumab. V and J are TRBV2 and TRBJ1-2; the D gene is possibly TRBD1 (6 bases). In DNA form, the CDR3 reads TGTGCCAGCAGCGTTAGGGTTGGACAGTATGGCTACACCTTC. This encodes CASSVRVGQYGYTF. Looking up the rest from reference TRBV2 and TRBJ1-2 gives the full variable domain: EPEVTQTPSHQVTQMGQEVILRCVPISNHLYFYWYRQILGQKVEFLVSFYNNEISEKSEIFDDQFSVERPDGSNFTLKIRSTKLEDSAMYFCASSVRVGQYGYTFGSGTRLTVV.